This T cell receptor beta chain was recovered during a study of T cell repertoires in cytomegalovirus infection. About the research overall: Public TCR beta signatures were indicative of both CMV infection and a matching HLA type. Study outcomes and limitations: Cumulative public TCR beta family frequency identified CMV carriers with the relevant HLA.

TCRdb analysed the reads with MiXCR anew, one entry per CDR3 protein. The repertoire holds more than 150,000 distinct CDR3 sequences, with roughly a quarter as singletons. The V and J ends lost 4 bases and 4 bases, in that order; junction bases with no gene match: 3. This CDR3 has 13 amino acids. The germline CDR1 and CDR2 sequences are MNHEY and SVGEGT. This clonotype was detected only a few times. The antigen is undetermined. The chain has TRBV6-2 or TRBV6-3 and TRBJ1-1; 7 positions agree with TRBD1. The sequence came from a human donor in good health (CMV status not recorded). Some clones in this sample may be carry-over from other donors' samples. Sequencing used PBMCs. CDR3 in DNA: TGTGCCAGCAGTTGGGGACAGAGCACTGAAGCTTTCTTT. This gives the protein CASSWGQSTEAFF.